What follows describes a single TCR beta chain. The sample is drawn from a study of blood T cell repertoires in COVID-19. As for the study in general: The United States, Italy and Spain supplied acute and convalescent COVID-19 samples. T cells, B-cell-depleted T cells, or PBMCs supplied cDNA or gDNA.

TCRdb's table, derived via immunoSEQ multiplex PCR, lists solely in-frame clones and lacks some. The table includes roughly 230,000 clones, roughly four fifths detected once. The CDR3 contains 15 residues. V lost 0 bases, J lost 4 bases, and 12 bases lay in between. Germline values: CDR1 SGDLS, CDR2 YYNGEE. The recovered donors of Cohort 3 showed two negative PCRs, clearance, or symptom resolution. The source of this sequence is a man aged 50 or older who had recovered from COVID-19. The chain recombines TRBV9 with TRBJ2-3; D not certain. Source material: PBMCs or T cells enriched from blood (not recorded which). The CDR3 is CASSVGVLVPDTQYF. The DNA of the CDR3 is TGTGCCAGCAGCGTAGGGGTCCTAGTCCCAGATACGCAGTATTTT.